The 25 T cell receptor beta chains below all came from one sample that was sequenced in a study of T cells in Graves' hyperthyroidism and ophthalmopathy (dated by TCRdb to about 2019). The library came from multiplex PCR. Sequencing was carried out with an Illumina HiSeq 2000. TCR beta CDR3 regions were amplified from RNA transcripts. A first-round RT-PCR of the TCR CDR3 used the HTBI primer set with the Qiagen OneStep RT-PCR kit. Using fastp trimming at Q25 and MiXCR clonotype assembly, TCRdb reanalyzed the public sequencing data and kept in-frame beta chains. Entries that share a CDR3 protein sequence are merged under the most common genes and DNA. The sample has a few hundred thousand distinct CDR3 sequences on record, about a sixth of them singletons. 17% of the sample is in the top ten clones. Sequencing was done on a sample of blood. Every receptor here comes from a woman aged 18-35 years with Graves' ophthalmopathy.

This chain uses TRBV6-2 or TRBV6-3 with TRBJ1-1; 9 bases are shared with TRBD1. V shed 10 bases, J shed 5 bases, and the junction held 8 bases outside the gene matches. The germline V gene encodes CDR1 MNHEY and CDR2 SVGEGT. The CDR3 has 13 amino acids. CDR3 nucleotide sequence: TGTGCCATTAAAGGACAGGGGCGAACTGAAGCTTTCTTT. Amino acids: CAIKGQGRTEAFF.

This clonotype was found many times. The chain has TRBV11-2 and TRBJ2-3; 8 nucleotides line up with TRBD2. This CDR3 region has 16 residues. CDR1 and CDR2 (germline): SGHAT, FQNNGV. J gave up 2 bases and V 1 base, and 5 bases lay outside the gene matches. The CDR3 here is CASSLGTSGFTDTQYF. The DNA for the CDR3 is TGTGCCAGCAGCTTAGGTACTAGCGGATTCACAGATACGCAGTATTTT.

This clonotype was seen repeatedly, ten times or more. V and J are TRBV3-1 and TRBJ1-6; a weak D match, TRBD1 (6 bases). There are 14 residues in the CDR3. Germline V CDR1 and CDR2: LGHDT, YNNKEL (reference sequence). V lost 4 bases and J 5 bases, leaving 9 bases between the germline ends. CDR3 region: CASSLRQDNSPLHF. The CDR3 bases are TGTGCCAGCAGCCTACGACAGGATAATTCACCCCTCCACTTT.

The chain carries TRBV7-9 and TRBJ2-7, with TRBD1 matching over 11 bases. Germline V gene sequence: CDR1 SEHNR, CDR2 FQNEAQ (reference sequence). This CDR3 comprises 18 residues. J gave up 0 bases and V 3 bases, and 10 bases lay outside the gene matches. In nucleotides, the CDR3 is TGTGCCAGCAGCTTTCGGACAGGGGGCCCCGGGGGCTCCTACGAGCAGTACTTC. It encodes CASSFRTGGPGGSYEQYF.

This clonotype showed up many times. This chain joins TRBV6-6 and TRBJ2-5; 10 bases fit TRBD1. Germline assignment: CDR1 MNHNY and CDR2 SVGAGI (reference sequence). V lost 0 bases to trimming and J lost 2 bases; unmatched junction nucleotides: 3. This CDR3 region has 16 residues. CDR3 residues: CASSYSTGGGQETQYF. The CDR3 DNA reads TGTGCCAGCAGTTACTCGACAGGGGGCGGGCAAGAGACCCAGTACTTC.

This clonotype has a count of ten or more. V gene TRBV15 combines with J gene TRBJ2-3; no definite D call. Germline V CDR1 and CDR2: LNHNV, YYDKDF (reference sequence). V lost 0 bases to trimming and J lost 0 bases, with 4 bases between them. The CDR3 length is 14 residues. The CDR3 region is CATSRETSTDTQYF. CDR3 DNA: TGTGCCACCAGCAGAGAGACAAGCACAGATACGCAGTATTTT.

This clonotype was picked up a small number of times. The chain joins TRBV12-5 to TRBJ2-2, with D perhaps assigned TRBD1 or TRBD2 (5 bases each). The CDR3 is 16 amino acids. Germline values: CDR1 LGHNT, CDR2 FRNRAP. Trimming took off 6 bases at V and 6 bases at J, with 20 bases between the two ends. The CDR3 region is CASGRDRGAGPGELFF. The CDR3 DNA follows: TGTGCTAGTGGGCGTGACCGGGGCGCGGGCCCCGGGGAGCTGTTTTTT.

CDR3 in DNA: TGTGCCAGCAGTGGCACTAGCGGGAGGGCTTGGAATGAGCAGTTCTTC. Encoded protein: CASSGTSGRAWNEQFF. The gene calls are TRBV28 and TRBJ2-1, with 13 bases lining up with TRBD2. V shed 5 bases and J 7 bases; nucleotides not matched to a gene: 8. The V gene's germline CDR1 is MDHEN and CDR2 SYDVKM. The CDR3 is made up of 16 amino acids.

The sample holds many counts of this clonotype. The rearrangement joins TRBV7-9 to TRBJ1-2; D is unclear. Germline-derived CDR1 and CDR2 are SEHNR and FQNEAQ (reference sequence). This CDR3 comprises 14 residues. Trimming cost V 0 bases and J 3 bases, with 8 bases left between them. The CDR3 sequence: CASSLAESYYGYTF. In DNA form, the CDR3 reads TGTGCCAGCAGCTTAGCGGAGAGCTACTATGGCTACACCTTC.

J is TRBJ1-4 and V is TRBV6-6, with D possibly being TRBD1 (5 bases). Trimming shortened V by 2 bases and J by 1 base, and 8 bases separated the two germline ends. Germline-derived CDR1 and CDR2 are MNHNY and SVGAGI (reference sequence). This CDR3 is 15 amino acids long. CDR3 residues: CASSYGGETNEKLFF. The CDR3 region has the DNA TGTGCCAGCAGTTACGGAGGGGAAACTAATGAAAAACTGTTTTTT.

This clonotype was recorded a few times. It is unclear where the CDR3 begins or ends on the DNA, so no DNA is shown, and the CDR3 is as TCRdb lists it. This chain links TRBV29-1 with TRBJ2-7; the DNA was not compared with TRBD2, the D call given in the table. Including both end residues, the CDR3 is 14 amino acids long. Germline CDR1 SQVTM, CDR2 ANQGSEA. The CDR3 spells CSVDSGQGSYEQYF.

This clonotype turned up a few times. This chain joins TRBV7-2 and TRBJ1-1; a possible D gene is TRBD1 (6 bases). CDR3 length: 13 amino acids. Germline assignment: CDR1 SGHTA and CDR2 FQGNSA. The V end was cut by 1 base, the J end by 8 bases, with 11 bases between. DNA of the CDR3: TGTGCCAGCAGCTTAGTGGTAACAGGGGAAGCTTTCTTT. This gives the protein CASSLVVTGEAFF. Full variable domain (remainder filled in from reference TRBV7-2 and TRBJ1-1): GAGVSQSPSNKVTEKGKDVELRCDPISGHTALYWYRQSLGQGLEFLIYFQGNSAPDKSGLPSDRFSAERTGGSVSTLTIQRTQQEDSAVYLCASSLVVTGEAFFGQGTRLTVV.

The chain recombines TRBV7-9 with TRBJ2-1; D is unclear. CDR3 length equals 13 residues. Trimming removed 1 base at V and 8 bases at J, with 9 bases between. CDR1 SEHNR and CDR2 FQNEAQ come from the germline V gene (reference sequence). CDR3 in DNA: TGTGCCAGCAGCTTAGTAGGTATTCATGAGCAGTTCTTC. This gives the protein CASSLVGIHEQFF.

In its sample, this clonotype was seen many times. V and J are TRBV5-1 and TRBJ1-1, with 7 bases fitting TRBD1. The germline V gene has CDR1 SGHRS and CDR2 YFSETQ. V lost 4 bases, J lost 2 bases, and 11 bases stayed unmatched. The CDR3 contains 16 residues. CDR3 sequence: CASSITMPGGNTEAFF. CDR3 coding DNA: TGCGCCAGCAGCATTACGATGCCAGGGGGAAACACTGAAGCTTTCTTT.

Concerning this clonotype itself: A much larger clone is a single base away; this may be a read error. The chain couples TRBV7-2 to TRBJ2-7; D is undetermined. The germline V gene has CDR1 SGHTA and CDR2 FQGNSA. This CDR3 is built from 15 residues. In nucleotides, the CDR3 is TGTGCCAGCAGTCAAATGGGTGGCGACTCCTGCGAGCAGTACTTC. It translates to CASSQMGGDSCEQYF. Full variable domain (missing parts from reference TRBV7-2 and TRBJ2-7): GAGVSQSPSNKVTEKGKDVELRCDPISGHTALYWYRQSLGQGLEFLIYFQGNSAPDKSGLPSDRFSAERTGGSVSTLTIQRTQQEDSAVYLCASSQMGGDSCEQYFGPGTRLTVT.

This clonotype was counted many times. The V and J genes are TRBV10-3 and TRBJ2-7; D is possibly TRBD1 or TRBD2 (5 bases each). Per the germline V gene, CDR1 is ENHRY and CDR2 is SYGVKD. Trimming left V 8 bases short and J 0 bases short, with 11 bases between. This CDR3 is 13 amino acids long. The CDR3 nucleotides read TGTGCCATCGCAAGAGGGGACTCCTACGAGCAGTACTTC. Its translation: CAIARGDSYEQYF.

This sequence joins TRBV10-3 and TRBJ1-2, with D unresolved. The CDR3 contains 14 residues. The ends were cut back, 7 bases at V and 1 base at J, with 13 bases in the middle. The V gene's germline CDR1 is ENHRY and CDR2 SYGVKD. This chain's CDR3 is CAIKTSPFNYGYTF. The CDR3 nucleotides read TGTGCCATCAAAACCTCGCCTTTTAACTATGGCTACACCTTC.

Turning to this clonotype: A read error is possible here, since a much larger clone lies one base away. The V call is TRBV13, the J call TRBJ2-7, with 7 bases fitting TRBD1. This CDR3 has 15 residues. The V gene's germline CDR1 is PRHDT and CDR2 FYEKMQ (reference sequence). Germline trimming cut 3 bases from V and 7 bases from J; bases unmatched to any gene: 12. CDR3 protein: CASSFSPGTVEEQYF. CDR3 in DNA: TGTGCCAGCAGCTTTAGCCCCGGGACAGTTGAAGAGCAGTACTTC.

This CDR3 reads CASSESPGEDEQFF. The CDR3, as DNA: TGTGCCAGCAGTGAGTCTCCGGGAGAGGATGAGCAGTTCTTC. This chain joins TRBV2 and TRBJ2-1; possibly TRBD2 for D (6 bases). This CDR3 is built from 14 residues. CDR1 is SNHLY, CDR2 FYNNEI, per germline. V dropped 3 bases and J dropped 8 bases, with 14 bases sitting between them.

This clonotype was seen ten or more times. The V gene is TRBV7-2, the J gene TRBJ2-1; D uncertain. Trimming cost V 0 bases and J 5 bases, with 11 bases left between them. Germline CDR1 SGHTA, CDR2 FQGNSA. The CDR3 has 15 amino acids. The CDR3 region has the DNA TGTGCCAGCAGCTTAGCGCTTACGGATCACAATGAGCAGTTCTTC. Encoded protein: CASSLALTDHNEQFF.

This clonotype turned up a few times. This chain connects TRBV9 to TRBJ2-7; 9 positions match TRBD1. V gave up 3 bases and J gave up 5 bases; unmatched junction bases: 9. The CDR3 length is 15 residues. Germline loops: CDR1 SGDLS, CDR2 YYNGEE. As DNA, the CDR3 is TGTGCCAGCAGCGGAGCCGGGACAGGGACGGACGAGCAGTACTTC. Its protein is CASSGAGTGTDEQYF.

The V call is TRBV28, the J call TRBJ2-7; TRBD1 aligns across 8 bases. This CDR3 region has 15 residues. Germline CDR1 and CDR2: MDHEN and SYDVKM. V gave up 5 bases and J gave up 6 bases; unmatched junction bases: 12. For the CDR3, the DNA is TGTGCCAGCAGTCTCCATCGGACAGGGTTAAGCGAGCAGTACTTC. Translation: CASSLHRTGLSEQYF.

This clonotype was detected a few times. The chain employs TRBV9 and TRBJ2-1; perhaps D is TRBD1 or TRBD2 (6 bases each). Germline CDR1 is SGDLS and CDR2 is YYNGEE. This CDR3 contains 16 residues. V lost 0 bases, J lost 0 bases, and 10 bases lay in between. The CDR3 DNA sequence: TGTGCCAGCAGCGTAGGGGGGGCTAGCTCCTACAATGAGCAGTTCTTC. Protein sequence: CASSVGGASSYNEQFF. Looking up the rest from reference TRBV9 and TRBJ2-1 gives the full variable domain: DSGVTQTPKHLITATGQRVTLRCSPRSGDLSVYWYQQSLDQGLQFLIQYYNGEERAKGNILERFSAQQFPDLHSELNLSSLELGDSALYFCASSVGGASSYNEQFFGPGTRLTVL.

The chain employs TRBV12-3 or TRBV12-4 and TRBJ1-2; D possibly corresponds to TRBD1 (6 bases). This CDR3 is built from 13 residues. V was trimmed by 5 bases and J by 5 bases, leaving 12 bases between them. Written as DNA, the CDR3 is TGTGCCAGCAGTCCTCGACAGGCTTATGGCTACACCTTC. Translation: CASSPRQAYGYTF.

This clonotype occurred many times. The V and J genes are TRBV7-9 and TRBJ2-5, with D hard to call. Germline CDR1 SEHNR, CDR2 FQNEAQ (reference sequence). This CDR3 comprises 13 residues. V was pared by 1 base and J by 2 bases, with 5 bases between. The CDR3 nucleotides read TGTGCCAGCAGCTTAGTGGTGCAAGAGACCCAGTACTTC. Translating it yields CASSLVVQETQYF.